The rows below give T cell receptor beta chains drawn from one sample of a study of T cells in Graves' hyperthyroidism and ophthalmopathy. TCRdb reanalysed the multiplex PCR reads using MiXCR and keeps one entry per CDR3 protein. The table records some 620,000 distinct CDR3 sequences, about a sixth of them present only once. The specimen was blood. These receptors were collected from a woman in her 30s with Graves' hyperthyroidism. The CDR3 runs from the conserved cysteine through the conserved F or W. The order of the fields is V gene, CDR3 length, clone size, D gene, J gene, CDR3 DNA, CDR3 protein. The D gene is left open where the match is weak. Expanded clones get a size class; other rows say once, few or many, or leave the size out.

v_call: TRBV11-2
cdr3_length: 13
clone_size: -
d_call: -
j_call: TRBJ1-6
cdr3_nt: TGTGCCAGCAGCTTAGATGTTAATTCACCCCTCCACTTT
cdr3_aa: CASSLDVNSPLHF

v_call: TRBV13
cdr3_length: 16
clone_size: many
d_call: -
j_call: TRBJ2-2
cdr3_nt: TGTGCCAGCAGCTTTGGGCTAGTCGGCACCACCGGGGAGCTGTTTTTT
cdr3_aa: CASSFGLVGTTGELFF

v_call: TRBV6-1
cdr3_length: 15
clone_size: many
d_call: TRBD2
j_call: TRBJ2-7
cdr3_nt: TGTGCCAGCAGTACTCAGACTAGCGGAGCCTACGAGCAGTACTTC
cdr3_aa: CASSTQTSGAYEQYF

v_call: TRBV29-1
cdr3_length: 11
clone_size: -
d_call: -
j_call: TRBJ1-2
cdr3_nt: TGCAGCGTTGGCACAGTAGATGGCTACACCTTC
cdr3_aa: CSVGTVDGYTF

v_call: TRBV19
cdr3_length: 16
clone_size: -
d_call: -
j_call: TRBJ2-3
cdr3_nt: TGTGCCAGTAGTCCTTGGACCGGGGGTAGCACAGATACGCAGTATTTT
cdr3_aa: CASSPWTGGSTDTQYF

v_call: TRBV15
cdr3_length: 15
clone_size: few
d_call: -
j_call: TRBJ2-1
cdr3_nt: TGTGCCACCAGCAGAGCCCGGAGTTGGGGGGCCGAGCAGTTCTTC
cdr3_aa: CATSRARSWGAEQFF

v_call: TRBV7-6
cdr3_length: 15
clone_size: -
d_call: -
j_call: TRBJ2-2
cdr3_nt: TGTGCCAGCAGTTACGGGACGACTCCCACCGGGGAGCTGTTTTTT
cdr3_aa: CASSYGTTPTGELFF

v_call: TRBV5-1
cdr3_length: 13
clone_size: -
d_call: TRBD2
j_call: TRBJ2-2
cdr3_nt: TGCGCCAGCAGCCTCGGGACTAATGGGGAGCTGTTTTTT
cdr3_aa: CASSLGTNGELFF

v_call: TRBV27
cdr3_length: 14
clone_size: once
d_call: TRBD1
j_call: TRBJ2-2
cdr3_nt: TGTGCCAGCAGTACGACAGGGTGGACCGGGGAGCTGTTTTTT
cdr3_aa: CASSTTGWTGELFF

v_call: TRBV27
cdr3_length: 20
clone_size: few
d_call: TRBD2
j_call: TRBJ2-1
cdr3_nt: TGTGCCAGCAGCCTAACTTCCGGGACTAGCGGGAGTAATGGGCACAATGAGCAGTTCTTC
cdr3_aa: CASSLTSGTSGSNGHNEQFF

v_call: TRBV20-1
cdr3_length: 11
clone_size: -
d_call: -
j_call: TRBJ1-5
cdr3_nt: TGCAGTGCGACAACCCAGGGGCCCCAGCATTTT
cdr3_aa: CSATTQGPQHF

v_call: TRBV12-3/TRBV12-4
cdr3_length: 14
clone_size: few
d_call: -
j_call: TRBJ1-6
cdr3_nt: TGTGCCAGCAGCAATGGGAGGGTTTGGTCACCCCTCCACTTT
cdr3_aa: CASSNGRVWSPLHF

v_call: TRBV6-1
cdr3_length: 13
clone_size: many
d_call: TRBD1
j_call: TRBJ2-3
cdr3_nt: TGTGCCAGCACGACAGGGAGCACAGATACGCAGTATTTT
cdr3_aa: CASTTGSTDTQYF

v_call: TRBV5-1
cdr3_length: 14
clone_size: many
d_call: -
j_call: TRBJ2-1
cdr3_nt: TGCGCCAGCAGCTTGGTAACCTCCCATAGTGAGCAGTTCTTC
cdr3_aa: CASSLVTSHSEQFF

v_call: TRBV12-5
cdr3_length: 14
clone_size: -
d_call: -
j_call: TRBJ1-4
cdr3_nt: TGTGCTAGTTCCTCATTCCCAGCTAATGAAAAACTGTTTTTT
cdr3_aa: CASSSFPANEKLFF

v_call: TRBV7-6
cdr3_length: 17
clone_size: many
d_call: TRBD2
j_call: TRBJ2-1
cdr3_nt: TGTGCCAGCAGCTTAGGAGCTCTAGCGGGACCCTACAATGAGCAGTTCTTC
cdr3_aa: CASSLGALAGPYNEQFF

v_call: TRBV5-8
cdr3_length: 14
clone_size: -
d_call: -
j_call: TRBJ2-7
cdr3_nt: TGTGCCAGCAGCTTGACGGGAGTAGGTCGTGAGCAGTACTTC
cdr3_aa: CASSLTGVGREQYF

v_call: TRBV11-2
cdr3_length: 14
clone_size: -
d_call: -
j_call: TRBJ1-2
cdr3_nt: TGTGCCAGCAGCCTCAGCGGCAGATACTATGGCTACACCTTC
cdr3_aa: CASSLSGRYYGYTF

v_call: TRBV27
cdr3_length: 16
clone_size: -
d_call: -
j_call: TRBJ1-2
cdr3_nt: TGTGCCAGCAGTTCCCTCCGGGACTCACGTCGTTATGGCTACACCTTC
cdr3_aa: CASSSLRDSRRYGYTF

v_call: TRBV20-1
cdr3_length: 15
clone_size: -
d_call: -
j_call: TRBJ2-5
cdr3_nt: TGCAGTGCTAGAGATCTGGGGGTGGGGTCGGAGACCCAGTACTTC
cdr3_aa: CSARDLGVGSETQYF

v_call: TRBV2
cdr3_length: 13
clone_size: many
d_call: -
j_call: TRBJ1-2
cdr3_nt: TGTGCCAGCAGTGAAGATCCTCGGCGTGGCTACACCTTC
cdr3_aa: CASSEDPRRGYTF

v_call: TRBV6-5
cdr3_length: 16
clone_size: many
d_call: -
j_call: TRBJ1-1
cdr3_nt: TGTGCCAGCAGTTACTCGAAGTCCGGGGTTGGCACTGAAGCTTTCTTT
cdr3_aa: CASSYSKSGVGTEAFF

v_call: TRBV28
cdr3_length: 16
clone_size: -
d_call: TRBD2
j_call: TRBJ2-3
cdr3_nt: TGTGCCAGCAGTCCTGCACTAGCGGGAGGACTAAATACGCAGTATTTT
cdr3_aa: CASSPALAGGLNTQYF

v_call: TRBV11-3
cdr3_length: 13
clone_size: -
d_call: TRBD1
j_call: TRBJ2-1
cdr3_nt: TGTGCCAGCAGCCAACGAGGGGGCGGTGAGCAGTTCTTC
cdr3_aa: CASSQRGGGEQFF

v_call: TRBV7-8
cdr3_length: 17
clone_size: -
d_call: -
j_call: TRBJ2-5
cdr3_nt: TGTGCCAGCAGCCTCTTAATGGTTGGCGTTGAACAAGAGACCCAGTACTTC
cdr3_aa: CASSLLMVGVEQETQYF

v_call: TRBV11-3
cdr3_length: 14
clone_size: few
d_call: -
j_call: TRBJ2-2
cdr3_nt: TGTGCCAGCAGCTTGCGGGGCCTAAACGGGGAGCTGTTTTTT
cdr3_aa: CASSLRGLNGELFF

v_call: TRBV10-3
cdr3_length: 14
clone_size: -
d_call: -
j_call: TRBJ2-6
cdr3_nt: TGTGCCATCAGTGGCGGTGATAGGGCCAACGTCCTGACTTTC
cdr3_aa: CAISGGDRANVLTF

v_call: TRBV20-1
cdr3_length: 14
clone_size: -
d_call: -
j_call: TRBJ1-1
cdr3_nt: TGCAGTGCTAGAGTCCCGACCTTGAACACTGAAGCTTTCTTT
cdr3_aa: CSARVPTLNTEAFF

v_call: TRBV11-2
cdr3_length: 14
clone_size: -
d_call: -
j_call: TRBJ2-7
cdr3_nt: TGTGCCAGCAGCTTAGGGAGCGAGAAAGGCGAGCAGTACTTC
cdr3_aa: CASSLGSEKGEQYF

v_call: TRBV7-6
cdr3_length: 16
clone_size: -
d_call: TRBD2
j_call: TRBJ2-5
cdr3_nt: TGTGCCAGCAGCTTAGAGACTAGCGGTTTCCTAGAGACCCAGTACTTC
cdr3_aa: CASSLETSGFLETQYF

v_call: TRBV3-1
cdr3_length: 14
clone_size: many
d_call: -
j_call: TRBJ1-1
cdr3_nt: TGTGCCAGCAGCCAAAGTAACGCTGGGTCTGAAGCTTTCTTT
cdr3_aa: CASSQSNAGSEAFF

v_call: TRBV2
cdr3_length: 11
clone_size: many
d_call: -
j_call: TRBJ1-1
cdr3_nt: TGTGCCAGCAGTGAGAACACTGAAGCTTTCTTT
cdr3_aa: CASSENTEAFF

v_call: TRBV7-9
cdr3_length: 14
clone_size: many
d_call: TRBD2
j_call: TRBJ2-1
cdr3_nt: TGTGCCAGCAAACTAGCGGGTCCTGGGGATGAGCAGTTCTTC
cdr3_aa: CASKLAGPGDEQFF

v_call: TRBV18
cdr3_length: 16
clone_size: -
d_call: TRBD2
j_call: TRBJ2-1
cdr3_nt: TGTGCCAGCTCACCCCTTGCGGGAGCAAGTTACAATGAGCAGTTCTTC
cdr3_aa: CASSPLAGASYNEQFF

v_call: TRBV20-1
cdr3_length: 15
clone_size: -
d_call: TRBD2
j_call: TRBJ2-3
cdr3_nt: TGCAGTGCTGATTGGACTAGCGGAGTCACAGATACGCAGTATTTT
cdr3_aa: CSADWTSGVTDTQYF

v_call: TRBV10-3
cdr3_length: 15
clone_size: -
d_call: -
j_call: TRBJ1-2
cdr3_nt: TGTGCCATCAGTGCGACCCTGGGAGGAGGCTATGGCTACACCTTC
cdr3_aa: CAISATLGGGYGYTF

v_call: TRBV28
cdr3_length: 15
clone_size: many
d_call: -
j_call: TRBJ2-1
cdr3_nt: TGTGCCAGCAGTAAAGACTACAGCTCCTACAATGAGCAGTTCTTC
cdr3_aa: CASSKDYSSYNEQFF

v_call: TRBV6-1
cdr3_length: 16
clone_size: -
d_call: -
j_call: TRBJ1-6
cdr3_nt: TGTGCCAGCAGTTATACCGCGACTCAGCCCGAGGGACCCCTCCACTTT
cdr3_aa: CASSYTATQPEGPLHF

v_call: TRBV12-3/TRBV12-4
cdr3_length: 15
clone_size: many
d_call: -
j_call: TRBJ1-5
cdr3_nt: TGTGCCAGCAGTTTGGGCGACGCTAGCAATCAGCCCCAGCATTTT
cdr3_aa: CASSLGDASNQPQHF

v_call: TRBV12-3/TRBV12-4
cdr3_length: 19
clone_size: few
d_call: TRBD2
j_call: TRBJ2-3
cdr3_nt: TGTGCCAGCAGTTCCAACAGGGGAGGACTAGCGGGAGGGATTGATACGCAGTATTTT
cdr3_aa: CASSSNRGGLAGGIDTQYF

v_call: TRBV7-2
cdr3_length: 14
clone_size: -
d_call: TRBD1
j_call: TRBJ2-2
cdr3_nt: TGTGCCAGCGGCTCAGACAGGGTGCCCGGGGAGCTGTTTTTT
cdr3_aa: CASGSDRVPGELFF

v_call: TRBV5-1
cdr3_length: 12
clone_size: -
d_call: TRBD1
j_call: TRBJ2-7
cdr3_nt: TGCGCCAGCAGGGACAGGGAGAGCGAGCAGTACTTC
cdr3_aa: CASRDRESEQYF

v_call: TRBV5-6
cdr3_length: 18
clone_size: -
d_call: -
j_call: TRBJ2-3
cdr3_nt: TGTGCCAGCAGCTACGACGTTAACAGGGATGGAGACACAGATACGCAGTATTTT
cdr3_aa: CASSYDVNRDGDTDTQYF

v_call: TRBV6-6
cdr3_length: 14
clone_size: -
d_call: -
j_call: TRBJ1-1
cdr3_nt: TGTGCCAGCAGTTATTATACAGGGAGAACTGAAGCTTTCTTT
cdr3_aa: CASSYYTGRTEAFF

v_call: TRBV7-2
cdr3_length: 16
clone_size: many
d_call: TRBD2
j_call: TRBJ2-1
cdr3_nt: TGTGCCAGCAGCTGGTGGGGACTAGCGGAGGACAATGAGCAGTTCTTC
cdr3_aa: CASSWWGLAEDNEQFF

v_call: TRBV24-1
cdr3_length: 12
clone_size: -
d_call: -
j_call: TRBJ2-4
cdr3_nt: TGTGCCACCAGTGACAGTGGGGACATTCAGTACTTC
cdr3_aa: CATSDSGDIQYF

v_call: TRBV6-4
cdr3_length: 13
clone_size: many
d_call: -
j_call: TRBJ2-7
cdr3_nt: TGTGCCAGCAGTCCTGACGAGACAGGCGAGCAGTACTTC
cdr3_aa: CASSPDETGEQYF

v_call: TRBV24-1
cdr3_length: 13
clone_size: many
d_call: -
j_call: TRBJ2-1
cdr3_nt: TGTGCCACCAGTGATTTCTTGGCGGGTAAGCAGTTCTTC
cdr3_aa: CATSDFLAGKQFF

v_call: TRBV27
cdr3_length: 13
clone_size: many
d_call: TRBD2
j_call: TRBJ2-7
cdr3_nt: TGTGCCAGCAGACTAGCGGGAGTTTACGAGCAGTACTTC
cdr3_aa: CASRLAGVYEQYF